This T cell receptor (beta chain) was captured by sequencing in a study of beta chain features in type 1 diabetes. Germline lookup yields CDR1 SSHAT and CDR2 FNYEAQ (reference sequence). The CDR3 is made up of 17 amino acids. TCRB transcripts that were expressed got sequenced, as all of the isolated RNA had been reverse transcribed. The data were produced by immunoSEQ multiplex PCR, yet TCRdb's version contains in-frame clones alone and is incomplete. Seen here are 900,000 or so clones, about a sixth observed once, and the top ten hold about 0.02%. Notes on this clone: The germline gene is not matched at one end of the junction; a read error may be the cause.

This clonotype was obtained from a woman between 18 and 30 years old in good health. This sequence joins TRBV7-7 and TRBJ2-2; TRBD1 matches at 7 bases. The specimen was naive CD4+ T cells from blood. CDR3 nucleotides: TGTGCTAGCAGCCCTGGTCCGGGACAGAAGAACACCGGGGAGCTGTTTTTT. It specifies CASSPGPGQKNTGELFF.